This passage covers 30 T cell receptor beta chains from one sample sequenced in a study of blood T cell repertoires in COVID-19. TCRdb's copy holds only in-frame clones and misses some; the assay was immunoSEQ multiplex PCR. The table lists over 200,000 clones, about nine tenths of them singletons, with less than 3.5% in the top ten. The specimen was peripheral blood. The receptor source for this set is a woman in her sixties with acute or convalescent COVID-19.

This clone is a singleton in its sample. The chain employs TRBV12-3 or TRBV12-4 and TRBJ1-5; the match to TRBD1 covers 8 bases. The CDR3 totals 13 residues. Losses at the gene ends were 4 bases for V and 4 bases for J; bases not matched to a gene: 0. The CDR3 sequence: CASSWTGNQPQHF. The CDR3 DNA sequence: TGTGCCAGCAGTTGGACAGGGAATCAGCCCCAGCATTTT.

The CDR3 sequence is CASGWDLGTEAFF. In DNA, the CDR3 is TGTGCTAGTGGCTGGGACTTGGGGACTGAAGCTTTCTTT. The chain uses TRBV12-5 and TRBJ1-1; maybe TRBD1 (5 bases). The V end lost 6 bases, the J end lost 5 bases, and 13 bases lay between the germline ends. Germline V CDR1 and CDR2: LGHNT, FRNRAP. The length of the CDR3 is 13 residues.

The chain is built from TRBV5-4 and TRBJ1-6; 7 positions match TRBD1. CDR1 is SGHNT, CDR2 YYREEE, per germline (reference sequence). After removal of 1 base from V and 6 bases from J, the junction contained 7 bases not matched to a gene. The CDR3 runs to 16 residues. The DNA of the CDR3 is TGTGCCAGCAGCTTGTTACCGGGACAGTTTAATTCACCCCTCCACTTT. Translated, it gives CASSLLPGQFNSPLHF.

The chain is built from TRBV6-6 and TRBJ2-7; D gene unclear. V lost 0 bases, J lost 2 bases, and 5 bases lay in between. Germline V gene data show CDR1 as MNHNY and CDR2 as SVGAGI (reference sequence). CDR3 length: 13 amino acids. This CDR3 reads CASSYSNTYEQYF. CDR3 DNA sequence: TGTGCCAGCAGTTACTCGAACACCTACGAGCAGTACTTC.

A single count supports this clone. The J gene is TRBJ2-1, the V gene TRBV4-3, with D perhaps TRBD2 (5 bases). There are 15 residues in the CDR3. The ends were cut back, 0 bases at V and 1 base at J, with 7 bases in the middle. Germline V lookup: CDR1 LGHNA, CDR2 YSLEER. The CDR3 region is CASSQDGKSYNEQFF. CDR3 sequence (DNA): TGCGCCAGCAGCCAAGACGGGAAGTCCTACAATGAGCAGTTCTTC.

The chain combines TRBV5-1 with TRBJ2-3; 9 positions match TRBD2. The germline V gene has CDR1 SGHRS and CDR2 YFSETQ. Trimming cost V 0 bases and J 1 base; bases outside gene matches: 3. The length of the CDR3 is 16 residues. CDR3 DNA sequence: TGCGCCAGCAGCTTGGGATCTAGCGGGGGCACAGATACGCAGTATTTT. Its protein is CASSLGSSGGTDTQYF.

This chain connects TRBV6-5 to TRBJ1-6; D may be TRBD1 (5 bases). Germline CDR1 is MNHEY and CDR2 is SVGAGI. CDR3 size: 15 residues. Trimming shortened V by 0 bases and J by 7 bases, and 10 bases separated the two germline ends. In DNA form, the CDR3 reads TGTGCCAGCAGTTACTCGAGGAGGGACAATTCACCCCTCCACTTT. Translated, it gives CASSYSRRDNSPLHF.

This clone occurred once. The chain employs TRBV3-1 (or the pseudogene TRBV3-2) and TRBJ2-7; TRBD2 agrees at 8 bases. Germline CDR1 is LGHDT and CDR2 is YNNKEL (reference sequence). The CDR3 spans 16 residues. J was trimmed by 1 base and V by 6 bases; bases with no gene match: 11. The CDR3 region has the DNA TGTGCCAGCAGACCGCTACTAGCGGCTTATTCCTACGAGCAGTACTTC. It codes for CASRPLLAAYSYEQYF.

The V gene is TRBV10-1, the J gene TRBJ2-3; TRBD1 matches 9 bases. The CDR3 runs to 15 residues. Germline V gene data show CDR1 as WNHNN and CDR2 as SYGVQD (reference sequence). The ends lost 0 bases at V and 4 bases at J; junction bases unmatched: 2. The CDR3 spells CASSESNRGPDTQYF. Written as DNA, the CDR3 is TGCGCCAGCAGTGAGTCTAACAGGGGGCCAGATACGCAGTATTTT.

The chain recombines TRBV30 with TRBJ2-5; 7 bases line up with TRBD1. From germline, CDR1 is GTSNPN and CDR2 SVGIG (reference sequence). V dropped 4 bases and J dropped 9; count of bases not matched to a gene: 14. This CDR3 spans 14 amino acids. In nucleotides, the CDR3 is TGTGCCTGGACCCCGGGACAGTCGCCAATGGCCCAGTACTTC. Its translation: CAWTPGQSPMAQYF.

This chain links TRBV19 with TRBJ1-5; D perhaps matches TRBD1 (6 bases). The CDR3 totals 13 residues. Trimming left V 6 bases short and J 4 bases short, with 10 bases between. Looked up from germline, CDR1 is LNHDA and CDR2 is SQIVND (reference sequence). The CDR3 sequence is CASRDTGNQPQHF. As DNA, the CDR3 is TGTGCCAGTAGGGACACAGGGAATCAGCCCCAGCATTTT.

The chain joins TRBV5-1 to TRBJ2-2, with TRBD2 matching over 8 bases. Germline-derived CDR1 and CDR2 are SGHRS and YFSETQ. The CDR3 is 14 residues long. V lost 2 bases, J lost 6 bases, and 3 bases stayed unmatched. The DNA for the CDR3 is TGCGCCAGCAGCTTCACGGGGGGGCCCGGGGAGCTGTTTTTT. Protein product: CASSFTGGPGELFF.

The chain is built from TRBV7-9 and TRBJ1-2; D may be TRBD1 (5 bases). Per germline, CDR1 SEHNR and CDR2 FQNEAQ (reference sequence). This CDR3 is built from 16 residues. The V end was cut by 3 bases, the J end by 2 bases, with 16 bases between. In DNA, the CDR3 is TGTGCCAGCAGCTTGGGTGGACAATGGGGAAACTATGGCTACACCTTC. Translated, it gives CASSLGGQWGNYGYTF.

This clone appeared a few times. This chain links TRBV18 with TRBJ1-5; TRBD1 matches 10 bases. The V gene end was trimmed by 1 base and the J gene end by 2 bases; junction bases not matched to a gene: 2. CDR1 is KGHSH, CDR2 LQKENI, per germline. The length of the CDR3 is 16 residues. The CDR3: CASSPLGTGGNQPQHF. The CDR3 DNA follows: TGTGCCAGCTCACCACTGGGGACAGGGGGCAATCAGCCCCAGCATTTT.

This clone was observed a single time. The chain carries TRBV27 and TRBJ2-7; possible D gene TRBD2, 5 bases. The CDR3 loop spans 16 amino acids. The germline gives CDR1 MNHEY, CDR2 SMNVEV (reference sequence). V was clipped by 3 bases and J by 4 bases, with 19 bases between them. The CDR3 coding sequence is TGTGCCAGCAGTTTCCTCTCCGGGGTCCGGCCGTACGAGCAGTACTTC. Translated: CASSFLSGVRPYEQYF.

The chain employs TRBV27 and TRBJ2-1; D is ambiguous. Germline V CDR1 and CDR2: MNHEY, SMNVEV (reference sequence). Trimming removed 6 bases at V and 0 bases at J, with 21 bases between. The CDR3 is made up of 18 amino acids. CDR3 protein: CASSPTPGGRRSYNEQFF. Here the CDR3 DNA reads TGTGCCAGCAGCCCTACGCCGGGTGGTCGACGCTCCTACAATGAGCAGTTCTTC.

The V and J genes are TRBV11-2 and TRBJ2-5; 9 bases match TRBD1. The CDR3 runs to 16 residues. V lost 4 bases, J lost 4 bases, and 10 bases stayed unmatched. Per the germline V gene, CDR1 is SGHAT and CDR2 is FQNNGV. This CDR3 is CASSSRTQGAGETQYF. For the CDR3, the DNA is TGTGCCAGCAGCTCAAGAACACAGGGGGCTGGAGAGACCCAGTACTTC.

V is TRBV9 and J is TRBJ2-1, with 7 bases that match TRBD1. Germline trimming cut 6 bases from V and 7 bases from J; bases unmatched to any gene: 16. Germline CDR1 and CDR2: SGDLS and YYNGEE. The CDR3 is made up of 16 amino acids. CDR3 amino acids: CASTRDGFTGANEQFF. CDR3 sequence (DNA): TGTGCCAGCACCCGAGATGGGTTTACAGGGGCGAATGAGCAGTTCTTC.

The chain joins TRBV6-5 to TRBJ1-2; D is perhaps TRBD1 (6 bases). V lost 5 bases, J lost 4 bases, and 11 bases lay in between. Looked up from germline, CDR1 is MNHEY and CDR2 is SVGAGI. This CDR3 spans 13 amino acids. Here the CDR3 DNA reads TGTGCCAGCAGTAACAGGGTTGGCTATGGCTACACCTTC. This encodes CASSNRVGYGYTF.

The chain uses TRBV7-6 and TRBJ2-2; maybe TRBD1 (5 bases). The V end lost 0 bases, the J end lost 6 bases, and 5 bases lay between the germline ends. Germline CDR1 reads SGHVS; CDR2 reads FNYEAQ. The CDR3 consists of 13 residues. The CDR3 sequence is CASSLAGPGELFF. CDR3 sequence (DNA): TGTGCCAGCAGCTTAGCGGGGCCCGGGGAGCTGTTTTTT.

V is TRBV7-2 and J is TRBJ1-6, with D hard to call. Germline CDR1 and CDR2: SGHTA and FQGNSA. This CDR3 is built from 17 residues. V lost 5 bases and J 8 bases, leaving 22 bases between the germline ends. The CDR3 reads CASSVRMVFWEYSPLHF. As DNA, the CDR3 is TGTGCCAGCAGCGTGAGAATGGTCTTTTGGGAGTATTCACCCCTCCACTTT.

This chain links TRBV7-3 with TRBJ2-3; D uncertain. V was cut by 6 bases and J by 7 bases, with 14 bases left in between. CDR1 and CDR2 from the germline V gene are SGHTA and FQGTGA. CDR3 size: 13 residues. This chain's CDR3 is CASSPTVAYTQYF. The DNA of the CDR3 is TGTGCCAGCAGTCCTACTGTAGCTTATACGCAGTATTTT.

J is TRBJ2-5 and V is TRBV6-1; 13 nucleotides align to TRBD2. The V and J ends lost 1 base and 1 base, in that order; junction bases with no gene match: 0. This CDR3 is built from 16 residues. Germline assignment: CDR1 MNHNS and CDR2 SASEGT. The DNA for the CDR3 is TGTGCCAGCAGTGAAGGACTAGCGGGGGGCCAAGAGACCCAGTACTTC. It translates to CASSEGLAGGQETQYF.

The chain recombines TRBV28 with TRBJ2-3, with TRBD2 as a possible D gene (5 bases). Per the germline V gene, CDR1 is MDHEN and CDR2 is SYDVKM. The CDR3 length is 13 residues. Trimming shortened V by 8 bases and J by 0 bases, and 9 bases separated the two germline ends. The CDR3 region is CASGRESTDTQYF. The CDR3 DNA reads TGTGCCAGCGGAAGGGAGAGCACAGATACGCAGTATTTT.

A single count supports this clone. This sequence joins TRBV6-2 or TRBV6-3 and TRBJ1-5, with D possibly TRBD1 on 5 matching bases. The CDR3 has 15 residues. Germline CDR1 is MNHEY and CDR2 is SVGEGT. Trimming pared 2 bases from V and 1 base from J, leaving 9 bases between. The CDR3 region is CASSYGGTSNQPQHF. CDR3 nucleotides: TGTGCCAGCAGTTACGGGGGGACCAGCAATCAGCCCCAGCATTTT.

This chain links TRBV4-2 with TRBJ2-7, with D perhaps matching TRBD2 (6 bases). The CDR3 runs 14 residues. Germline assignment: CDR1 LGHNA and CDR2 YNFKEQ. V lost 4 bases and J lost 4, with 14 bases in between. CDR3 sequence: CASSLERGRYEQYF. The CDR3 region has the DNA TGTGCCAGCAGCCTGGAAAGAGGGAGGTACGAGCAGTACTTC.

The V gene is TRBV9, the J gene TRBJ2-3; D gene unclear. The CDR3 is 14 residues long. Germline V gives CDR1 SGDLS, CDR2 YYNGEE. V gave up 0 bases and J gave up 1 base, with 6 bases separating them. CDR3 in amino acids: CASSVEERTDTQYF. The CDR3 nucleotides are TGTGCCAGCAGCGTAGAGGAGCGCACAGATACGCAGTATTTT.

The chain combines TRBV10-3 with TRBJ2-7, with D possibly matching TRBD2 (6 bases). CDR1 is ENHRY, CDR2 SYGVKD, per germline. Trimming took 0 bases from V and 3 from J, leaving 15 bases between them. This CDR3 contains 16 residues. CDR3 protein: CAISESNPRGGYEQYF. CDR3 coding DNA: TGTGCCATCAGTGAGTCCAATCCTCGGGGAGGCTACGAGCAGTACTTC.

CDR3 region: CAWSVNKFVLTF. The CDR3 nucleotides are TGTGCCTGGAGTGTAAACAAATTCGTCCTGACTTTC. The rearrangement links TRBV30 to TRBJ2-6; D not resolved. The CDR3 is 12 residues long. Trimming took off 0 bases at V and 12 bases at J, with 9 bases between the two ends. The germline gives CDR1 GTSNPN, CDR2 SVGIG (reference sequence).

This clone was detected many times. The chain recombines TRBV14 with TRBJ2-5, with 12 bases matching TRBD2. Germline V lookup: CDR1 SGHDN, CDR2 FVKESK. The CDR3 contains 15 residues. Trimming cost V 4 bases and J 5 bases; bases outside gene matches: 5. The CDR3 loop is CASSLNLAGGETQYF. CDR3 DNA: TGTGCCAGCAGCCTAAATCTAGCGGGAGGGGAGACCCAGTACTTC.